The 17 T cell receptor beta chains presented below share a single source sample, sequenced in a study of cytomegalovirus exposure and HLA in healthy donors. Both 60 Vbeta primers and 13 Jbeta primers went into the PCR. Generated by immunoSEQ multiplex PCR, the TCRdb table keeps only in-frame clones and is missing some. This table lists about 200,000 clones. Sequenced material: PBMCs. These TCRs come from a man between 25 and 39 years old in good health and CMV-seronegative.

The chain uses TRBV18 and TRBJ2-7; tentatively, D is TRBD1 (6 bases). Germline V gives CDR1 KGHSH, CDR2 LQKENI. Trimming removed 3 bases from V and 2 bases from J, with 17 bases in between. CDR3 length: 16 residues. CDR3 residues: CASSPTTTGHTYEQYF. The CDR3 DNA reads TGTGCCAGCTCACCGACCACCACGGGACACACCTACGAGCAGTACTTC.

The CDR3 loop reads CASSKMTSNEQYF. Here the CDR3 DNA reads TGTGCCAGCAGCAAGATGACTAGTAACGAGCAGTACTTC. This chain connects TRBV7-9 to TRBJ2-7; TRBD2 might be the D (6 bases). Trimming shortened V by 5 bases and J by 5 bases, and 13 bases separated the two germline ends. The CDR3 runs to 13 residues. The V gene's germline CDR1 is SEHNR and CDR2 FQNEAQ (reference sequence).

V usage is TRBV2 and J usage is TRBJ1-2, with a weak D call TRBD1 (5 bases). Looked up from germline, CDR1 is SNHLY and CDR2 is FYNNEI. CDR3 length: 13 residues. Trimming took off 8 bases at V and 7 bases at J, with 17 bases between the two ends. The CDR3 here is CASQGSESGGYTF. In DNA, the CDR3 is TGTGCCAGCCAGGGTTCCGAATCGGGTGGCTACACCTTC. Together with reference TRBV2 and TRBJ1-2, the CDR3 gives the full variable domain: EPEVTQTPSHQVTQMGQEVILRCVPISNHLYFYWYRQILGQKVEFLVSFYNNEISEKSEIFDDQFSVERPDGSNFTLKIRSTKLEDSAMYFCASQGSESGGYTFGSGTRLTVV.

This rearrangement joins TRBV19 to TRBJ2-7; tentative D call: TRBD1 (6 bases). The CDR3 is made up of 16 amino acids. Germline V gene sequence: CDR1 LNHDA, CDR2 SQIVND (reference sequence). V was clipped by 3 bases and J by 4 bases, with 19 bases between them. CDR3 region: CASSIHLTGTNYEQYF. CDR3 DNA: TGTGCCAGTAGTATTCACCTTACCGGGACAAATTACGAGCAGTACTTC.

The chain uses TRBV5-4 and TRBJ2-1; a weak D match, TRBD1 (6 bases). This CDR3 contains 15 residues. Trimming took 4 bases from V and 8 from J, leaving 19 bases between them. The germline gives CDR1 SGHNT, CDR2 YYREEE (reference sequence). This CDR3 is CASSRPQYRADEQFF. CDR3 in DNA: TGTGCCAGCAGCCGTCCCCAGTACAGGGCGGATGAGCAGTTCTTC.

This chain connects TRBV7-2 to TRBJ1-6; tentatively, D is TRBD1 (5 bases). V was shortened by 3 bases and J by 9 bases, with 12 bases between the two germline ends. The CDR3 runs to 14 residues. Germline values: CDR1 SGHTA, CDR2 FQGNSA. CDR3 amino acids: CASSFAGVASPLHF. CDR3 nucleotide sequence: TGTGCCAGCAGCTTTGCGGGGGTAGCTTCACCCCTCCACTTT.

V is TRBV28 and J is TRBJ2-7; TRBD2 agrees at 7 bases. Trimming at V came to 5 bases and at J to 2 bases, leaving 9 bases not matched to a gene. Per the germline V gene, CDR1 is MDHEN and CDR2 is SYDVKM. There are 15 residues in the CDR3. The CDR3, as DNA: TGTGCCAGCAGTCTCCCCTGGGAGGGACCCTACGAGCAGTACTTC. Translating it yields CASSLPWEGPYEQYF.

The chain recombines TRBV13 with TRBJ1-1; D might be TRBD1 (5 bases). Germline V CDR1 and CDR2: PRHDT, FYEKMQ (reference sequence). This CDR3 comprises 13 residues. V dropped 5 bases and J dropped 0 bases, with 7 bases sitting between them. CDR3: CASSIRVNTEAFF. CDR3 bases: TGTGCCAGCAGCATCAGGGTGAACACTGAAGCTTTCTTT.

The V gene is TRBV6-6, the J gene TRBJ1-5; D is unclear. The V gene's germline CDR1 is MNHNY and CDR2 SVGAGI (reference sequence). The V end was cut by 6 bases, the J end by 0 bases, with 15 bases between. CDR3 length: 16 amino acids. For the CDR3, the DNA is TGTGCCAGCAGAGAATCGGGGAGGGTTAGCAATCAGCCCCAGCATTTT. The encoded protein is CASRESGRVSNQPQHF.

The rearrangement joins TRBV30 to TRBJ1-3; tentative D call: TRBD1 (6 bases). The length of the CDR3 is 14 residues. The germline CDR1 and CDR2 sequences are GTSNPN and SVGIG (reference sequence). V was shortened by 0 bases and J by 4 bases, with 10 bases between the two germline ends. Here the CDR3 reads CAWSVGQGGNTIYF. In DNA form, the CDR3 reads TGTGCCTGGAGTGTCGGGCAGGGGGGAAACACCATATATTTT.

The V gene is TRBV28, the J gene TRBJ1-2; 10 bases are shared with TRBD1. Germline CDR1 reads MDHEN; CDR2 reads SYDVKM. The V gene end was trimmed by 5 bases and the J gene end by 8 bases; junction bases not matched to a gene: 5. CDR3 length: 13 amino acids. The CDR3 DNA reads TGTGCCAGCAGTGGCGGACAGGGGGAGGGCTACACCTTC. Translation: CASSGGQGEGYTF.

The V gene is TRBV9, the J gene TRBJ1-5; TRBD1 might be the D (5 bases). V lost 3 bases, J lost 0 bases, and 10 bases lay in between. The V gene's germline CDR1 is SGDLS and CDR2 YYNGEE. The CDR3 extends over 15 amino acids. CDR3 amino acids: CASSAWGSSNQPQHF. The CDR3 DNA is TGTGCCAGCAGCGCCTGGGGCAGTAGCAATCAGCCCCAGCATTTT.

The chain carries TRBV30 and TRBJ2-7; D may be TRBD1 (6 bases). Germline assignment: CDR1 GTSNPN and CDR2 SVGIG (reference sequence). CDR3 size: 17 residues. V lost 4 bases to trimming and J lost 4 bases, with 26 bases between them. The CDR3 sequence: CAWTPPFDRQGWYEQYF. DNA of the CDR3: TGTGCCTGGACACCTCCCTTCGACAGGCAGGGATGGTACGAGCAGTACTTC.

This chain links TRBV5-1 with TRBJ1-1, with 12 bases identical to TRBD1. The CDR3 is 16 residues long. V trimming: 3 bases; J trimming: 0 bases; junction bases outside the gene matches: 3. Germline loops: CDR1 SGHRS, CDR2 YFSETQ. The CDR3 DNA is TGCGCCAGCAGCTGGGACAGGGGGCGGATGAACACTGAAGCTTTCTTT. This translates into CASSWDRGRMNTEAFF.

The V call is TRBV7-2, the J call TRBJ1-6; TRBD1 matches 9 bases. The V gene end was trimmed by 3 bases and the J gene end by 8 bases; junction bases not matched to a gene: 8. Per the germline V gene, CDR1 is SGHTA and CDR2 is FQGNSA. The CDR3 length is 16 residues. CDR3 DNA sequence: TGTGCCAGCAGCTTCCTCGGGACAGGGAATTATTCACCCCTCCACTTT. Translated: CASSFLGTGNYSPLHF.

The rearrangement uses TRBV6-1 and TRBJ1-3, with 9 bases identical to TRBD1. The CDR3 has 14 residues. V lost 3 bases, J lost 7 bases, and 4 bases stayed unmatched. The germline CDR1 and CDR2 sequences are MNHNS and SASEGT. CDR3 region: CASSDYRGRNTIYF. DNA for the CDR3: TGTGCCAGCAGTGATTACAGGGGGCGTAACACCATATATTTT.

The chain links TRBV28 to TRBJ2-1, with TRBD2 identical over 8 bases. V was pared by 6 bases and J by 2 bases, with 6 bases of the junction left unmatched. CDR1 and CDR2 from the germline V gene are MDHEN and SYDVKM. The CDR3 is made up of 15 amino acids. The CDR3 loop is CASSPSGRAYNEQFF. The CDR3 nucleotides are TGTGCCAGCAGCCCCAGCGGGAGAGCCTACAATGAGCAGTTCTTC.